A single sample is the source of the 10 T cell receptor beta chains below, sequenced in a study of blood T cell repertoires in COVID-19. This table comes from immunoSEQ multiplex PCR, and its TCRdb copy is limited to in-frame clones, with some not included. This sample has around 130,000 clones, with approximately 80% found just once. Input material: peripheral blood. The origin of the receptors is an older woman with acute or convalescent COVID-19.

J is TRBJ1-2 and V is TRBV7-9; tentative D call: TRBD1 (6 bases). The length of the CDR3 is 13 residues. The V gene's germline CDR1 is SEHNR and CDR2 FQNEAQ (reference sequence). V was trimmed by 5 bases and J by 6 bases, leaving 13 bases between them. The CDR3 region has the DNA TGTGCCAGCAGCGGGAATGGGGGCGATGGCTACACCTTC. Translation gives CASSGNGGDGYTF.

The gene calls are TRBV10-1 and TRBJ2-3, with a possible D match to TRBD1 (6 bases). Trimming took 2 bases from V and 3 from J, leaving 12 bases between them. Germline V gene data show CDR1 as WNHNN and CDR2 as SYGVQD (reference sequence). The length of the CDR3 is 15 residues. Here the CDR3 reads CASSELRQETDTQYF. CDR3 in DNA: TGCGCCAGCAGTGAGCTGAGACAGGAAACAGATACGCAGTATTTT.

The chain links TRBV28 to TRBJ1-5; D may be TRBD1 (5 bases). Germline V gives CDR1 MDHEN, CDR2 SYDVKM. V lost 2 bases to trimming and J lost 4 bases, with 9 bases between them. This CDR3 comprises 14 residues. The CDR3 reads CASSLRQRNQPQHF. As DNA, the CDR3 is TGTGCCAGCAGTTTACGACAGCGTAATCAGCCCCAGCATTTT.

V gene TRBV27 combines with J gene TRBJ2-2; TRBD1 agrees at 7 bases. V shed 5 bases, J shed 4 bases, and the junction held 7 bases outside the gene matches. Germline V gene data show CDR1 as MNHEY and CDR2 as SMNVEV (reference sequence). This CDR3 has 15 amino acids. The CDR3 nucleotides read TGTGCCAGCAGTCTCCGACAGGGAAGCACCGGGGAGCTGTTTTTT. Its translation: CASSLRQGSTGELFF.

The CDR3 protein is CASSSGQLLYNSPLHF. Here the CDR3 DNA reads TGTGCCAGCAGCTCGGGACAGCTCCTCTATAATTCACCCCTCCACTTT. V gene TRBV11-1 combines with J gene TRBJ1-6; 7 bases map to TRBD1. V gave up 4 bases and J gave up 3 bases; unmatched junction bases: 6. This CDR3 is 16 amino acids long. In germline, CDR1 is SGHAT, CDR2 FQDESV (reference sequence).

The genes are TRBV5-4 and TRBJ1-5; D unclear. Trimming stripped 2 bases from V and 5 bases from J, with 8 bases between. The CDR3 spans 13 residues. Germline V gene sequence: CDR1 SGHNT, CDR2 YYREEE (reference sequence). CDR3 sequence (DNA): TGTGCCAGCAGCTTAGACCAGGATCAGCCCCAGCATTTT. Amino acids: CASSLDQDQPQHF.

The chain links TRBV11-2 to TRBJ2-1; 10 nucleotides agree with TRBD2. With 3 bases clipped from V and 7 bases from J, the junction kept 9 bases outside the gene matches. Germline CDR1 SGHAT, CDR2 FQNNGV. The CDR3 spans 16 residues. The CDR3 DNA reads TGTGCCAGCAGCTTGCAAGCGGGGGGGCCGAGGAATGAGCAGTTCTTC. Protein sequence: CASSLQAGGPRNEQFF.

This clone was counted a single time. The chain employs TRBV2 and TRBJ1-6; 10 bases map to TRBD1. Germline CDR1 and CDR2: SNHLY and FYNNEI. CDR3 size: 14 residues. V lost 7 bases, J lost 10 bases, and 7 bases stayed unmatched. CDR3 DNA: TGTGCCAGCACCCAGACAGGGGGCGCATCACCCCTCCACTTT. Translation gives CASTQTGGASPLHF.

The rearrangement links TRBV30 to TRBJ1-2; TRBD1 matches at 7 bases. V trimming: 0 bases; J trimming: 9 bases; junction bases outside the gene matches: 10. The CDR3 spans 14 residues. In germline, CDR1 is GTSNPN, CDR2 SVGIG (reference sequence). CDR3 region: CAWSVLLRQGSYTF. For the CDR3, the DNA is TGTGCCTGGAGTGTACTCCTCCGACAGGGCAGCTACACCTTC. Full variable domain (remainder filled in from reference TRBV30 and TRBJ1-2): SQTIHQWPATLVQPVGSPLSLECTVEGTSNPNLYWYRQAAGRGLQLLFYSVGIGQISSEVPQNLSASRPQDRQFILSSKKLLLSDSGFYLCAWSVLLRQGSYTFGSGTRLTVV.

This chain connects TRBV11-2 to TRBJ2-5, with D possibly matching TRBD2 (6 bases). The CDR3 consists of 16 residues. CDR1 and CDR2 from the germline V gene are SGHAT and FQNNGV. V lost 0 bases and J 5 bases, leaving 16 bases between the germline ends. The CDR3 here is CASSLETGLGVETQYF. The CDR3 region has the DNA TGTGCCAGCAGCTTAGAGACGGGACTCGGGGTGGAGACCCAGTACTTC.